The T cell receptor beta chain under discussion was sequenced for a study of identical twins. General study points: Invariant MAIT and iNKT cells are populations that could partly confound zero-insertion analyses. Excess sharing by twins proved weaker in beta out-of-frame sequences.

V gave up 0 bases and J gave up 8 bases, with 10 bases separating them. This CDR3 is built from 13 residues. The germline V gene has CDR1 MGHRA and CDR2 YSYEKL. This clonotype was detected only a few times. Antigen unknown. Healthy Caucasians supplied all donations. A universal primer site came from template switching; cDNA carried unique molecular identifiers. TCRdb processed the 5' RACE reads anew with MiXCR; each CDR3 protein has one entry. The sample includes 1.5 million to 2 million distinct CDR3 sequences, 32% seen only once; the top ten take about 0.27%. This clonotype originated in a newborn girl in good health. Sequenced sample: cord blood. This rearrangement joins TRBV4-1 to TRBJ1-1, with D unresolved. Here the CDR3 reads CASSQDLATEAFF. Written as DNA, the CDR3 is TGCGCCAGCAGCCAAGATTTGGCGACCGAAGCTTTCTTT.